These T cell receptor beta chains were read from a single sample in a study of blood T cells in healthy people across ages. TCRdb itself ran the 5' RACE reads through MiXCR, one entry per CDR3 protein. The table lists 550,000 to 600,000 distinct CDR3 sequences, roughly 48% of them singletons. The sequenced material came from blood. These receptors were obtained from a man older than 75 in good health. CDR3s include the opening cysteine and the closing phenylalanine or tryptophan. D genes are given only for firm matches. Some rows mark clone size as missing; the rest say once, few, many or name a class of expanded clone.

>TRBV6-6|.|TRBD1|TRBJ2-7
CASRGQVSSYEQYF
TGTGCCAGCAGAGGACAGGTCAGCTCCTACGAGCAGTACTTC
>TRBV7-2|.|.|TRBJ2-7
CASSLVGAGVSYEQYF
TGTGCCAGCAGCTTAGTAGGGGCCGGGGTGTCGTACGAGCAGTACTTC
>TRBV20-1|once|.|TRBJ2-3
CSASWGTDTQYF
TGCAGTGCTAGTTGGGGCACAGATACGCAGTATTTT
>TRBV27|many|TRBD2|TRBJ2-3
CASRRAGGPQDTQYF
TGTGCCAGCAGACGAGCGGGAGGCCCCCAAGATACGCAGTATTTT
>TRBV6-2/TRBV6-3|few|.|TRBJ1-2
CASSQPGGASYGYTF
TGTGCCAGCAGTCAACCCGGTGGGGCTTCCTATGGCTACACCTTC
>TRBV3-1|.|.|TRBJ2-1
CASSQGRTSEQFF
TGTGCCAGCAGCCAGGGTCGCACTAGCGAGCAGTTCTTC
>TRBV15|.|.|TRBJ2-5
CATSRDGHSQETQYF
TGTGCCACCAGCAGAGACGGACATTCCCAAGAGACCCAGTACTTC
>TRBV6-6|many|TRBD2|TRBJ2-3
CASSLKTSGGTDTQYF
TGTGCCAGCAGCCTAAAGACTAGCGGGGGCACAGATACGCAGTATTTT
>TRBV6-6|few|.|TRBJ2-1
CASSTRDDNEQFF
TGTGCCAGCAGTACGCGGGACGACAATGAGCAGTTCTTC
>TRBV7-2|.|.|TRBJ1-1
CASSSRRSGANTEAFF
TGTGCCAGCAGCTCCCGAAGGTCCGGGGCGAACACTGAAGCTTTCTTT
>TRBV6-2/TRBV6-3|.|TRBD2|TRBJ2-1
CASSKLAASYNEQFF
TGTGCCAGCAGTAAACTAGCGGCCTCCTACAATGAGCAGTTCTTC
>TRBV12-3/TRBV12-4|.|.|TRBJ2-5
CASSLAQGVETQYF
TGTGCCAGCAGTTTAGCGCAGGGAGTCGAAACCCAGTACTTC
>TRBV12-3/TRBV12-4|.|.|TRBJ2-1
CASSMRGGSYNEQFF
TGTGCCAGCAGTATGCGAGGGGGCTCCTACAATGAGCAGTTCTTC
>TRBV20-1|many|.|TRBJ2-1
CSARAGISHYNEQFF
TGCAGTGCTAGAGCCGGGATTTCACACTACAATGAGCAGTTCTTC
>TRBV18|many|.|TRBJ1-2
CASSTDGNYGYTF
TGTGCCAGCTCAACGGACGGGAACTATGGCTACACCTTC
>TRBV9|few|.|TRBJ2-1
CASSAPVDYSDDEQFF
TGTGCCAGCAGCGCCCCGGTCGATTACTCAGACGATGAGCAGTTCTTC
>TRBV12-3/TRBV12-4|.|.|TRBJ1-4
CASSFRGQREKLFF
TGTGCCAGCAGTTTCCGTGGCCAAAGGGAAAAACTGTTTTTT
>TRBV24-1|.|.|TRBJ2-5
CATSTARGQETQYF
TGTGCCACCAGTACTGCGAGGGGCCAAGAGACCCAGTACTTC
>TRBV28|.|TRBD2|TRBJ2-1
CASKAGNEQFF
TGTGCCAGCAAAGCGGGGAATGAGCAGTTCTTC